This TCR beta chain was captured in a study of blood T cell repertoires in COVID-19. Study details: Sites across the United States, Italy and Spain contributed samples from acute and convalescent COVID-19. Sources were T cells, B-cell-depleted T cells, or PBMCs; the material itself was cDNA or gDNA.

Per the original methods: For nucleated cells, counts were estimated from reference gene primer amplification. Here immunoSEQ multiplex PCR was the method, and the copy in TCRdb shows in-frame clones only, minus some. V, J and clone size derive from that table, while D and trimming were established from the DNA sequence. The sample records about 190,000 clones, roughly nine tenths being singletons. The CDR3 runs 13 residues. This clonotype was sampled from a man aged 25 to 45 with acute or convalescent COVID-19. The sample taken for sequencing was peripheral blood. V is TRBV21-1 and J is TRBJ2-7; the D call of TRBD2 is as the table states it, not checked on the DNA. TRBV21-1 is designated a pseudogene. The CDR3 coding sequence is TGTGCCAGCAGCAAAGCCCCTTCTGACGAGCAGTACTTC. Encoded protein: CASSKAPSDEQYF.